Detailed here is one T cell receptor beta chain. The antigen remains unidentified. This specimen comes from a study of regulatory T cells in long-lasting Graves disease. TCR beta libraries were built with iRepertoire HTBI primers and Arm-PCR of CDR3 regions. TCRdb processed the multiplex PCR reads anew with MiXCR; each CDR3 protein has one entry. The sample comprises about 430,000 distinct CDR3 sequences, about 15% of which are singletons, and approximately 7.8% rests with the top ten. Time point reported: newly diagnosed GD, antithyroid drugs for less than 3 months. After RNA was extracted from PBMCs, the TCR library was made from it. Study outcomes and limitations: It was in persistent disease that TRBV28, TRBJ1-2 and TRBJ2-5 were favored.

The CDR3 has 14 amino acids. Deletions cut 2 bases from V and 4 bases from J, with 11 bases between. Per the germline V gene, CDR1 is MNHEY and CDR2 is SVGAGI. These data were likewise used in another study, on T cells in Graves' hyperthyroidism and ophthalmopathy.

The TCR originated in a woman between 40 and 55 years old with Graves disease. This specimen consisted of peripheral blood mononuclear cells (PBMCs), obtained at new diagnosis, from a patient treated with antithyroid drugs. V usage is TRBV6-5 and J usage is TRBJ1-1; D is unresolved. The CDR3 loop reads CASSYRDLSTEAFF. In nucleotides, the CDR3 is TGTGCCAGCAGTTACCGCGACTTATCCACTGAAGCTTTCTTT.